This is a list of T cell receptor beta chains from one sample in a study of cytomegalovirus exposure and HLA in healthy donors. Repertoires were generated with immunoSEQ multiplex PCR, while TCRdb's copy carries only in-frame clones and drops some. The sample includes hundreds of thousands of clones, approximately 70% of them seen just once. What was sequenced was PBMCs. These receptors were collected from a man aged 35-49 years in good health and CMV-seropositive. CDR3s include the opening cysteine and the closing phenylalanine or tryptophan. A D gene is named only where the DNA matches it firmly. Not all rows give a size; the values are once, few, many and, for expanded clones, a class.

CDR3,DNA,J,size,V,length,D
CASSLVGTGVETQYF,TGTGCCAGCAGCTTGGTTGGAACGGGGGTGGAGACCCAGTACTTC,TRBJ2-5,NA,TRBV5-4,15,NA
CASSFRDRGYEQYF,TGTGCCAGCAGCTTCCGTGACAGGGGCTACGAGCAGTACTTC,TRBJ2-7,NA,TRBV7-9,14,TRBD1
CASSQPGGSGNTIYF,TGTGCCAGCAGCCAGCCGGGGGGCTCTGGAAACACCATATATTTT,TRBJ1-3,NA,TRBV4-2,15,NA
CASSVAKKLTGELFF,TGTGCCAGCAGCGTAGCTAAAAAGTTAACCGGGGAGCTGTTTTTT,TRBJ2-2,few,TRBV9,15,NA
CASSPGAPQETQYF,TGTGCCAGCAGTCCAGGGGCTCCCCAAGAGACCCAGTACTTC,TRBJ2-5,NA,TRBV28,14,NA
CASSLSQGGVGPGYTF,TGTGCCAGCAGTTTATCACAGGGTGGGGTGGGACCCGGCTACACCTTC,TRBJ1-2,NA,TRBV28,16,NA
CASSPFGDPNEQYF,TGCGCCAGCAGTCCATTCGGGGATCCGAACGAGCAGTACTTC,TRBJ2-7,once,TRBV5-1,14,NA
CAISESGGGSLSSYEQYF,TGTGCCATCAGTGAGTCAGGAGGTGGAAGCTTAAGCTCCTACGAGCAGTACTTC,TRBJ2-7,NA,TRBV10-3,18,NA
CASSVERQGGTDTQYF,TGTGCCAGCAGTGTGGAGAGACAGGGGGGCACAGATACGCAGTATTTT,TRBJ2-3,once,TRBV6-1,16,TRBD1
CASSPPARAVGNTIYF,TGTGCCAGCAGCCCCCCGGCCAGGGCAGTTGGAAACACCATATATTTT,TRBJ1-3,NA,TRBV4-2,16,NA
CASSSSGAYNEQFF,TGTGCCAGCAGCTCTAGCGGGGCCTACAATGAGCAGTTCTTC,TRBJ2-1,NA,TRBV11-1,14,TRBD2
CASSSPLQGHQETQYF,TGTGCCAGCAGTTCGCCTCTACAGGGCCACCAAGAGACCCAGTACTTC,TRBJ2-5,NA,TRBV6-6,16,NA
CASSPSPGTIGYTF,TGCGCCAGCAGCCCCTCCCCTGGGACAATCGGCTACACCTTC,TRBJ1-2,NA,TRBV5-1,14,NA
CASSYSQRAHGYTF,TGTGCCAGCAGTTACTCGCAACGCGCACATGGCTACACCTTC,TRBJ1-2,NA,TRBV6-5,14,NA
CASSWGTGGQYEQYF,TGCGCCAGCAGCTGGGGGACAGGGGGTCAGTACGAGCAGTACTTC,TRBJ2-7,NA,TRBV5-1,15,TRBD1
CASSQGYSGGVYNEQFF,TGCGCCAGCAGCCAAGGATACAGCGGGGGGGTCTACAATGAGCAGTTCTTC,TRBJ2-1,NA,TRBV4-1,17,TRBD2
CASSPFGTGGIGYTF,TGTGCCAGCAGTCCCTTCGGGACAGGGGGAATTGGCTACACCTTC,TRBJ1-2,NA,TRBV27,15,TRBD1
CSVERGDRAHTDTQYF,TGCAGCGTTGAAAGGGGTGACAGGGCACACACAGATACGCAGTATTTT,TRBJ2-3,NA,TRBV29-1,16,TRBD1
CASSQDRDRAHYGYTF,TGCGCCAGCAGCCAAGATCGGGACAGGGCCCACTATGGCTACACCTTC,TRBJ1-2,few,TRBV4-3,16,TRBD1
CASSPSGEQYF,TGTGCCAGCAGTCCCAGCGGGGAGCAGTACTTC,TRBJ2-7,NA,TRBV6-6,11,NA
CASERDRGSDTQYF,TGTGCCAGCGAGCGGGACAGGGGGTCAGATACGCAGTATTTT,TRBJ2-3,NA,TRBV2,14,TRBD1
CASSYSPGAGYEQYF,TGTGCCAGCAGTTACTCGCCAGGGGCCGGATACGAGCAGTACTTC,TRBJ2-7,few,TRBV6-5,15,NA
CASSLGAAGANVLTF,TGTGCCAGCAGTCTGGGGGCAGCTGGGGCCAACGTCCTGACTTTC,TRBJ2-6,NA,TRBV2,15,NA
CASRRVANTGELFF,TGTGCCAGTAGGAGGGTCGCGAACACCGGGGAGCTGTTTTTT,TRBJ2-2,few,TRBV19,14,NA
CASSPYDSYNSPLHF,TGCGCCAGCAGCCCCTATGACTCCTATAATTCACCCCTCCACTTT,TRBJ1-6,once,TRBV10-2,15,NA
CASSDGASGQREQYF,TGTGCCAGCAGTGATGGGGCTAGCGGGCAGCGCGAGCAGTACTTC,TRBJ2-7,NA,TRBV6-1,15,TRBD2
CASSLAPGTGHYGYTF,TGCGCCAGCAGCCTAGCCCCCGGGACAGGGCACTATGGCTACACCTTC,TRBJ1-2,few,TRBV5-1,16,TRBD1
CASSLDQGETWMNTEAFF,TGTGCCAGCAGCTTGGACCAGGGTGAGACGTGGATGAACACTGAAGCTTTCTTT,TRBJ1-1,NA,TRBV5-5,18,NA
CASRLTGSGNTIYF,TGTGCCAGCAGGCTGACGGGCTCTGGAAACACCATATATTTT,TRBJ1-3,few,TRBV6-6,14,NA
CASSLGSGQGPFEKLFF,TGTGCCAGCAGCTTGGGCTCCGGACAGGGCCCATTCGAAAAACTGTTTTTT,TRBJ1-4,NA,TRBV5-8,17,TRBD1
CASTGAGNTIYF,TGCGCCAGCACAGGGGCTGGAAACACCATATATTTT,TRBJ1-3,NA,TRBV10-2,12,NA
CASSQDLSSYNSPLHF,TGTGCCAGCAGCCAAGATTTGAGCTCCTATAATTCACCCCTCCACTTT,TRBJ1-6,few,TRBV14,16,NA
CASSLDIRSEAFF,TGTGCCAGCAGCTTAGATATCCGTTCTGAAGCTTTCTTT,TRBJ1-1,NA,TRBV11-3,13,NA
CAPYLQTQREKLFF,TGTGCCCCCTACCTCCAAACTCAGAGGGAAAAACTGTTTTTT,TRBJ1-4,NA,TRBV21-1,14,NA
CASSPRTGAFF,TGTGCCAGCAGCCCCCGGACTGGGGCTTTCTTT,TRBJ1-1,few,TRBV2,11,NA
CASSLISGDTQYF,TGTGCCAGCAGCTTAATTTCAGGAGATACGCAGTATTTT,TRBJ2-3,NA,TRBV7-3,13,NA
CASSWGQGAYEQYF,TGTGCCAGCAGCTGGGGACAGGGTGCCTACGAGCAGTACTTC,TRBJ2-7,NA,TRBV5-6,14,TRBD1
CATSRDRTGETFF,TGTGCCACCAGCAGAGATCGGACGGGAGAGACTTTCTTT,TRBJ1-1,NA,TRBV15,13,NA
CASSFGQGGFGYTF,TGTGCCAGCAGTTTTGGGCAGGGAGGGTTTGGCTACACCTTC,TRBJ1-2,NA,TRBV27,14,NA
CASAATQGSNEKLFF,TGTGCCAGCGCGGCCACGCAGGGCTCTAATGAAAAACTGTTTTTT,TRBJ1-4,few,TRBV6-1,15,NA
CATSRAGEGETQYF,TGTGCCACCAGCAGGGCGGGGGAGGGAGAGACCCAGTACTTC,TRBJ2-5,NA,TRBV15,14,TRBD2
CASSLYTEAFF,TGTGCCAGCAGCCTATACACTGAAGCTTTCTTT,TRBJ1-1,NA,TRBV2,11,NA
CASSHEGQGNSPLHF,TGTGCCAGCAGCCACGAAGGACAGGGCAATTCACCCCTCCACTTT,TRBJ1-6,few,TRBV4-2,15,TRBD1
CASSSDRGPGELFF,TGTGCCAGTAGTTCAGACAGGGGACCCGGGGAGCTGTTTTTT,TRBJ2-2,NA,TRBV19,14,TRBD1